The present T cell receptor (beta chain) was sequenced within a study of blood T cell repertoires in COVID-19. V shed 3 bases, J shed 4 bases, and the junction held 6 bases outside the gene matches. CDR1 and CDR2 (germline): LGHNA, YNFKEQ. The CDR3 covers 15 residues. Using immunoSEQ multiplex PCR, the repertoire was profiled, and TCRdb retains in-frame clones only, with some absent. The table shows roughly 410,000 clones, with 89% occurring only once. Seattle participants joined during active infection and were tracked over time. Sample: peripheral blood. V gene TRBV4-2 combines with J gene TRBJ1-2; 9 bases match TRBD1. This TCR came from a woman aged 40 to 50 with COVID-19, enrolled during active disease. The CDR3 region has the DNA TGTGCCAGCAGCCAGGACAGGGGCTATGGCTATGGCTACACCTTC. It specifies CASSQDRGYGYGYTF.